The 27 T cell receptor beta chains reported below all come from one sample, sequenced in a study of blood T cell repertoires in COVID-19. Using immunoSEQ multiplex PCR, the repertoire was profiled, and TCRdb retains in-frame clones only, with some absent. The data show roughly 120,000 clones, with 83% seen just once and around 2.3% held by the top ten. The sequenced material came from peripheral blood. The receptors stem from a man aged 25-45 years with acute or convalescent COVID-19.

The DNA of the CDR3 is TGTGCCAGCAGCCAGGGGGTGGGACAGAAGTCCAATCAGCCCCAGCATTTT. Its translation: CASSQGVGQKSNQPQHF. This chain links TRBV3-1 (or the pseudogene TRBV3-2) with TRBJ1-5; TRBD1 matches at 7 bases. V was pared by 3 bases and J by 3 bases, with 11 bases of the junction left unmatched. CDR3 length equals 17 residues. The germline CDR1 and CDR2 sequences are LGHDT and YNNKEL (reference sequence).

This clone occurred a few times. The V call is TRBV4-3, the J call TRBJ1-2; no clear D gene. Germline V gives CDR1 LGHNA, CDR2 YSLEER. This CDR3 contains 14 residues. Trimming stripped 0 bases from V and 7 bases from J, with 12 bases between. For the CDR3, the DNA is TGCGCCAGCAGCCAAGACGCGGGGATCGGTGGCTACACCTTC. This sequence encodes CASSQDAGIGGYTF.

V gene TRBV5-6 combines with J gene TRBJ1-5; a possible D gene is TRBD1 (5 bases). The germline V gene has CDR1 SGHDT and CDR2 YYEEEE. The germline V and J ends were trimmed by 1 base and 2 bases, with 16 bases remaining between them. The CDR3 totals 17 residues. CDR3 nucleotides: TGTGCCAGCAGCTTGTCATTATCCAGGGTAGGCAATCAGCCCCAGCATTTT. This codes for CASSLSLSRVGNQPQHF.

This rearrangement joins TRBV30 to TRBJ2-3; D is unresolved. In germline, CDR1 is GTSNPN, CDR2 SVGIG (reference sequence). The ends were cut back, 2 bases at V and 4 bases at J, with 7 bases in the middle. The CDR3 runs to 12 residues. CDR3 sequence reads: CAWSPPSDTQYF. The CDR3 nucleotides read TGTGCCTGGAGTCCTCCGTCAGATACGCAGTATTTT. Variable domain in full (rest from reference TRBV30 and TRBJ2-3): SQTIHQWPATLVQPVGSPLSLECTVEGTSNPNLYWYRQAAGRGLQLLFYSVGIGQISSEVPQNLSASRPQDRQFILSSKKLLLSDSGFYLCAWSPPSDTQYFGPGTRLTVL.

The chain uses TRBV19 and TRBJ2-2; TRBD1 agrees at 10 bases. This CDR3 has 16 amino acids. The ends lost 5 bases at V and 5 bases at J; junction bases unmatched: 8. Germline V gives CDR1 LNHDA, CDR2 SQIVND (reference sequence). The chain's CDR3 is CASSFRQGARTGELFF. CDR3 DNA: TGTGCCAGTAGTTTTCGACAGGGGGCAAGGACCGGGGAGCTGTTTTTT.

The CDR3 region is CASLAGEYNEQFF. The CDR3 DNA follows: TGTGCCAGCTTGGCCGGAGAGTACAATGAGCAGTTCTTC. The V gene is TRBV6-5, the J gene TRBJ2-1; D is undetermined. Germline CDR1 and CDR2: MNHEY and SVGAGI. V shed 8 bases and J shed 4 bases, with 12 bases lying between them. The CDR3 is made up of 13 amino acids.

The chain couples TRBV5-1 to TRBJ1-1; D remains unclear. V was clipped by 1 base and J by 8 bases, with 9 bases between them. The CDR3 is 12 residues long. The germline V gene encodes CDR1 SGHRS and CDR2 YFSETQ. The CDR3 sequence: CASSLNGAEAFF. The DNA of the CDR3 is TGCGCCAGCAGCTTGAATGGAGCAGAAGCTTTCTTT.

This chain joins TRBV11-2 and TRBJ1-1; D is ambiguous. V lost 6 bases, J lost 4 bases, and 9 bases lay in between. The CDR3 is 12 residues long. Germline assignment: CDR1 SGHAT and CDR2 FQNNGV. The CDR3 sequence: CASRGWSTEAFF. In nucleotides, the CDR3 is TGTGCCAGCAGAGGATGGAGCACTGAAGCTTTCTTT.

The rearrangement joins TRBV6-5 to TRBJ1-2, with 7 bases aligning to TRBD1. The CDR3 spans 11 residues. CDR1 MNHEY and CDR2 SVGAGI come from the germline V gene. Trimming at V came to 7 bases and at J to 8 bases, leaving 4 bases not matched to a gene. The CDR3 loop is CASTQDRGYTF. Here the CDR3 DNA reads TGTGCCAGCACCCAGGACAGGGGCTACACCTTC.

This chain connects TRBV4-2 to TRBJ2-1; TRBD1 matches at 12 bases. V lost 0 bases, J lost 3 bases, and 9 bases stayed unmatched. The CDR3 runs to 19 residues. Germline assignment: CDR1 LGHNA and CDR2 YNFKEQ. CDR3 nucleotides: TGTGCCAGCAGCCAAGAGGGGACAGGGGGCGCCCACAACTACAATGAGCAGTTCTTC. Translation gives CASSQEGTGGAHNYNEQFF.

The chain carries TRBV4-3 and TRBJ1-5, with D tentatively TRBD1 (6 bases). CDR3 length equals 15 residues. The V end lost 6 bases, the J end lost 0 bases, and 12 bases lay between the germline ends. Germline lookup yields CDR1 LGHNA and CDR2 YSLEER. CDR3 region: CASRQGVYSNQPQHF. The CDR3 coding sequence is TGCGCCAGCAGACAGGGCGTTTATAGCAATCAGCCCCAGCATTTT.

This chain connects TRBV5-6 to TRBJ2-5; possible D gene TRBD2, 7 bases. This CDR3 has 15 amino acids. Between the trimmed V and J ends, which lost 4 bases and 4 bases, there was a span of 17 bases. Germline V lookup: CDR1 SGHDT, CDR2 YYEEEE. The CDR3 loop reads CASSVGLGGGETQYF. The CDR3 nucleotides are TGTGCCAGCAGCGTTGGTTTGGGAGGGGGAGAGACCCAGTACTTC.

This chain connects TRBV5-1 to TRBJ1-2, with D uncertain. Trimming pared 6 bases from V and 1 base from J, leaving 13 bases between. The CDR3 is 14 residues long. Germline V gene data show CDR1 as SGHRS and CDR2 as YFSETQ. The CDR3 loop is CASTTISGNYGYTF. The CDR3 DNA reads TGCGCCAGCACGACTATATCCGGTAACTATGGCTACACCTTC.

The chain has TRBV10-2 and TRBJ2-5; 8 nucleotides align to TRBD2. The germline V gene has CDR1 WSHSY and CDR2 SAAADI. This CDR3 comprises 16 residues. Germline trimming cut 3 bases from V and 2 bases from J; bases unmatched to any gene: 8. Here the CDR3 reads CASSDIFGGGQETQYF. CDR3 bases: TGCGCCAGCAGTGATATTTTCGGGGGGGGTCAAGAGACCCAGTACTTC.

The chain joins TRBV5-6 to TRBJ2-1; D possibly corresponds to TRBD1 (5 bases). The V and J ends lost 5 bases and 0 bases respectively, with 12 bases between them. CDR1 is SGHDT and CDR2 is YYEEEE in the germline V gene. The CDR3 runs 15 residues. The CDR3, as DNA: TGTGCCAGCAGTAGTGGTACAGGCTCCTACAATGAGCAGTTCTTC. Translated, it gives CASSSGTGSYNEQFF.

The rearrangement links TRBV6-5 to TRBJ2-1; the D gene is possibly TRBD2 (6 bases). This CDR3 region has 15 residues. From germline, CDR1 is MNHEY and CDR2 SVGAGI. V was clipped by 6 bases and J by 4 bases, with 16 bases between them. In DNA form, the CDR3 reads TGTGCCAGCAGCCCCAGCGGGTCGATTTACAATGAGCAGTTCTTC. Its protein product is CASSPSGSIYNEQFF.

This chain joins TRBV30 and TRBJ1-1; no definite D call. The CDR3 contains 13 residues. Trimming removed 0 bases from V and 1 base from J, with 6 bases in between. Germline V gene sequence: CDR1 GTSNPN, CDR2 SVGIG (reference sequence). For the CDR3, the DNA is TGTGCCTGGAGTGTACTTCAGAACACTGAAGCTTTCTTT. This encodes CAWSVLQNTEAFF.

CDR3 region: CASSPRTGRLQETQYF. CDR3 in DNA: TGTGCCAGCAGCCCGCGGACAGGGAGACTTCAAGAGACCCAGTACTTC. The rearrangement joins TRBV11-1 to TRBJ2-5, with 8 bases matching TRBD1. Per germline, CDR1 SGHAT and CDR2 FQDESV (reference sequence). With V trimmed by 5 bases and J by 2 bases, 10 bases remained unmatched. The CDR3 contains 16 residues.

This clone was recorded once. The J gene is TRBJ2-5, the V gene TRBV18, with 7 nucleotides matching TRBD1. V lost 5 bases and J lost 2; bases outside the gene matches: 2. Germline V gene sequence: CDR1 KGHSH, CDR2 LQKENI. This CDR3 is 13 amino acids long. The CDR3 reads CASSTQGQETQYF. CDR3 DNA sequence: TGTGCCAGCTCAACACAGGGGCAAGAGACCCAGTACTTC.

There are many counts of this clone. This chain links TRBV6-2 or TRBV6-3 with TRBJ2-3; TRBD1 aligns across 9 bases. J lost 2 bases, V lost 2 bases, and 5 bases had no gene match. CDR3 size: 16 residues. The germline gives CDR1 MNHEY, CDR2 SVGEGT. The CDR3 loop is CASSYRTGVTTDTQYF. The CDR3 DNA reads TGTGCCAGCAGTTACCGGACAGGGGTCACCACAGATACGCAGTATTTT.

The chain has TRBV9 and TRBJ2-1, with a tentative D call TRBD2 (7 bases). CDR3 length: 16 residues. Per germline, CDR1 SGDLS and CDR2 YYNGEE. V was shortened by 0 bases and J by 4 bases, with 14 bases between the two germline ends. The CDR3 coding sequence is TGTGCCAGCAGCGTAGTAGGGGGAGGGCCTTACAATGAGCAGTTCTTC. Its protein is CASSVVGGGPYNEQFF.

The gene calls are TRBV4-2 and TRBJ2-3, with a possible D match to TRBD2 (7 bases). The germline CDR1 and CDR2 sequences are LGHNA and YNFKEQ. With 0 bases removed from V and 5 bases from J, the gap between germline ends came to 15 bases. CDR3 length equals 16 residues. This CDR3 is CASSQEGGGGGDTQYF. The CDR3 coding sequence is TGTGCCAGCAGCCAAGAAGGGGGGGGCGGCGGAGATACGCAGTATTTT.

This clone was observed once. This chain links TRBV10-2 with TRBJ1-5; D is perhaps TRBD1 (6 bases). Looked up from germline, CDR1 is WSHSY and CDR2 is SAAADI. The V gene lost 5 bases and the J gene lost 6 bases, with 17 bases spanning the gap. The CDR3 totals 15 residues. The CDR3 spells CASSPERGRGQPQHF. CDR3 DNA: TGCGCCAGCAGTCCGGAGCGGGGGCGAGGTCAGCCCCAGCATTTT.

This chain joins TRBV7-3 and TRBJ1-6; D is unresolved. The CDR3 loop spans 13 amino acids. In germline, CDR1 is SGHTA, CDR2 FQGTGA. V was trimmed by 2 bases and J by 7 bases, leaving 6 bases between them. The CDR3 spells CASSLQANSPLHF. CDR3 in DNA: TGTGCCAGCAGCTTACAGGCGAATTCACCCCTCCACTTT.

The V call is TRBV10-3, the J call TRBJ1-2, with D uncertain. The V end was cut by 3 bases, the J end by 4 bases, with 9 bases between. Germline values: CDR1 ENHRY, CDR2 SYGVKD. The CDR3 has 13 amino acids. The DNA of the CDR3 is TGTGCCATCAGTGACGAGGGATTCTATGGCTACACCTTC. Translation gives CAISDEGFYGYTF.

This clone was picked up a small number of times. The rearrangement joins TRBV2 to TRBJ1-6, with D possibly TRBD1 on 6 matching bases. V was shortened by 4 bases and J by 10 bases, with 20 bases between the two germline ends. The CDR3 totals 16 residues. The germline V gene has CDR1 SNHLY and CDR2 FYNNEI. In nucleotides, the CDR3 is TGTGCCAGCAGTGTAACAAACCAGGGGTCGGGGTCACCCCTCCACTTT. Its protein is CASSVTNQGSGSPLHF.

This clone was detected only once. V is TRBV4-3 and J is TRBJ1-2, with D hard to call. CDR3 length: 16 residues. Trimming shortened V by 0 bases and J by 1 base, and 12 bases separated the two germline ends. Germline V gene sequence: CDR1 LGHNA, CDR2 YSLEER. The CDR3 sequence is CASSQDLARFNYGYTF. As DNA, the CDR3 is TGCGCCAGCAGCCAAGATTTGGCCAGATTTAACTATGGCTACACCTTC.